This TCR beta chain was captured by sequencing in a study of cytomegalovirus exposure and HLA in healthy donors. With regard to this clone: Its antigen remains unknown.

Researchers ran the PCR with 60 Vbeta and 13 Jbeta primers. Using immunoSEQ multiplex PCR, the repertoire was profiled, and TCRdb retains in-frame clones only, with some absent. Of about 98,000 clones in the sample, about three quarters were seen once. Trimming removed 6 bases at V and 0 bases at J, with 9 bases between. There are 13 residues in the CDR3. Germline lookup yields CDR1 SNHLY and CDR2 FYNNEI. Broader study findings: A missense variant in DCLRE1C was later tied to TCR beta V- and J-gene trimming.

This clonotype was sampled from a man in his forties or fifties in good health and CMV-seronegative. The chain couples TRBV2 to TRBJ2-7, with a tentative D call TRBD1 (6 bases). The source material was PBMCs. The DNA for the CDR3 is TGTGCCAGCAGAACGGGACACTCCTACGAGCAGTACTTC. The encoded protein is CASRTGHSYEQYF.